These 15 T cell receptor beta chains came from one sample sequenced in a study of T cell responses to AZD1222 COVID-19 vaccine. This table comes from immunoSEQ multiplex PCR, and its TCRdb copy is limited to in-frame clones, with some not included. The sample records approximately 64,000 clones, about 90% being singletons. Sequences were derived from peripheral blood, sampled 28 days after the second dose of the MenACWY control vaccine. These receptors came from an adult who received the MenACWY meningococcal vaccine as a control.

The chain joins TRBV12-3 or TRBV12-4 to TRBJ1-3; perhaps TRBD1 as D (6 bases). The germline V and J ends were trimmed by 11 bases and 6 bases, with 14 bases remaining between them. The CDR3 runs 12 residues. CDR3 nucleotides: TGTGCCGGGAGGAGGGGGGAAAACACCATATATTTT. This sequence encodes CAGRRGENTIYF.

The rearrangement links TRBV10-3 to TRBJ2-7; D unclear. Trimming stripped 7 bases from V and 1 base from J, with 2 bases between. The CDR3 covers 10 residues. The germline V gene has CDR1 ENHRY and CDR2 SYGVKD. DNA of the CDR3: TGTGCCATCATGTCCTACGAGCAGTACTTC. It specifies CAIMSYEQYF.

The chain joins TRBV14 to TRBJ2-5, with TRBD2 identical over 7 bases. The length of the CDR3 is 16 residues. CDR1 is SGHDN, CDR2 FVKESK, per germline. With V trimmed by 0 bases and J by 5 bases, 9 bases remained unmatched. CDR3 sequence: CASSQDLPGLGETQYF. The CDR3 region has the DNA TGTGCCAGCAGCCAAGATCTTCCAGGACTAGGGGAGACCCAGTACTTC.

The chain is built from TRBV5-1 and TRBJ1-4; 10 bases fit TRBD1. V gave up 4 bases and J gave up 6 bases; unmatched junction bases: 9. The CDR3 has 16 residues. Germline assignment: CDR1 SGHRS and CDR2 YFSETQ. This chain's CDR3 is CASSPRQGARDEKLFF. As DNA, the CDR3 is TGCGCCAGCAGCCCCCGACAGGGGGCGCGGGATGAAAAACTGTTTTTT.

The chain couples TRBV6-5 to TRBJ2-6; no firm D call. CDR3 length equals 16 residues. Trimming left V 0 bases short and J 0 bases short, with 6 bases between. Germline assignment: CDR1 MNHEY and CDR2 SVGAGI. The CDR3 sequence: CASSYSPGSGANVLTF. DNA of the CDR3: TGTGCCAGCAGTTACTCGCCCGGCTCTGGGGCCAACGTCCTGACTTTC.

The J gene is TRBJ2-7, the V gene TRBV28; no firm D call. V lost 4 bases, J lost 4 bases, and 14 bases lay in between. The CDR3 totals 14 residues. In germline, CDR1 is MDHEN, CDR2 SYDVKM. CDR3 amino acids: CASSSNPAQYEQYF. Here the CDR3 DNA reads TGTGCCAGCAGTTCCAACCCGGCTCAGTACGAGCAGTACTTC.

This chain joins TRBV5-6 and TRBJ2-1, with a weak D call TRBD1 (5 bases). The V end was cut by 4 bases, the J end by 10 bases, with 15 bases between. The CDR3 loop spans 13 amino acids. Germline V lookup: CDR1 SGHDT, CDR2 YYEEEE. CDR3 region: CASSNAGAVEQFF. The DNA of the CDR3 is TGTGCCAGCAGCAACGCTGGGGCAGTAGAGCAGTTCTTC.

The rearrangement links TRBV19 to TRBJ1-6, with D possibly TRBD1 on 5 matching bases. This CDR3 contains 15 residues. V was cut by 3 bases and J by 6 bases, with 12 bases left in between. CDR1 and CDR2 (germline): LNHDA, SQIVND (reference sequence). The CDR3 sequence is CASSMGVGTNSPLHF. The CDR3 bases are TGTGCCAGTAGTATGGGGGTCGGCACTAATTCACCCCTCCACTTT.

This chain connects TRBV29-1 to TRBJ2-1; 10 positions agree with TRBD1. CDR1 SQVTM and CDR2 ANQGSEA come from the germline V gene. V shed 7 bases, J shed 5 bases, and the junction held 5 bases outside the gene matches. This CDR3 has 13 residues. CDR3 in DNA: TGCAGCGGCCAGGGACAGGGGAACAATGAGCAGTTCTTC. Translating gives CSGQGQGNNEQFF.

The CDR3 protein is CASSEQGGDTQYF. The CDR3 coding sequence is TGTGCCAGCAGTGAACAGGGCGGGGATACGCAGTATTTT. The chain combines TRBV6-4 with TRBJ2-3; possible D gene TRBD1, 6 bases. V was trimmed by 3 bases and J by 6 bases, leaving 10 bases between them. CDR3 size: 13 residues. CDR1 and CDR2 from the germline V gene are MRHNA and SNTAGT.

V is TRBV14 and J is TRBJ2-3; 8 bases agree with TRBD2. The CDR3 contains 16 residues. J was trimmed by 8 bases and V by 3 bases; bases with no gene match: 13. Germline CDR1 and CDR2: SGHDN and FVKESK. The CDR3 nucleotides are TGTGCCAGCAGCCACCGGTGGGCGGGAGGCTTGGGTACGCAGTATTTT. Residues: CASSHRWAGGLGTQYF. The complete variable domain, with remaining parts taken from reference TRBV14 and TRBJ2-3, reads EAGVTQFPSHSVIEKGQTVTLRCDPISGHDNLYWYRRVMGKEIKFLLHFVKESKQDESGMPNNRFLAERTGGTYSTLKVQPAELEDSGVYFCASSHRWAGGLGTQYFGPGTRLTVL.

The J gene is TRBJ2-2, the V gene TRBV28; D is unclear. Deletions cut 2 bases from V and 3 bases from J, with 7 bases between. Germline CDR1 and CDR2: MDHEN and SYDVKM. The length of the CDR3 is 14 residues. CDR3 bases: TGTGCCAGCAGTTTAGCCAGGTACACCGGGGAGCTGTTTTTT. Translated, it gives CASSLARYTGELFF.

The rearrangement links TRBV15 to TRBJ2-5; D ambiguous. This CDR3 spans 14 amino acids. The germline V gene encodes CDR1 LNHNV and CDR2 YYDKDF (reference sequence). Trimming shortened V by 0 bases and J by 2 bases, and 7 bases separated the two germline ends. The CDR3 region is CATSRDKAQETQYF. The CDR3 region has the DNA TGTGCCACCAGCAGAGATAAGGCTCAAGAGACCCAGTACTTC.

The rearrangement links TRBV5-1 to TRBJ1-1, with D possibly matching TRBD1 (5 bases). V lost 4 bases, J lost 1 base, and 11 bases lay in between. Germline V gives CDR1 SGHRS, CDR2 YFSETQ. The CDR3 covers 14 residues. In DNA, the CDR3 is TGCGCCAGCAGCCTGGGTGGGGGGAACACTGAAGCTTTCTTT. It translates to CASSLGGGNTEAFF.

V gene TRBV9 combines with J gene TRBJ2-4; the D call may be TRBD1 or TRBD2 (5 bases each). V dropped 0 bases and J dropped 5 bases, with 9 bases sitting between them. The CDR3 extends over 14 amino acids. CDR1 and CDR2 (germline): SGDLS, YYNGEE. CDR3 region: CASSVGGSENIQYF. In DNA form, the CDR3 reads TGTGCCAGCAGCGTAGGGGGGAGCGAAAACATTCAGTACTTC.